The subject of this entry is one T cell receptor beta chain. Its antigen has not been determined. No base-level quality is on record; no much larger clone is a single base apart. High-throughput TCR beta sequencing profiled peripheral blood CD8+ and CD4+ T cells from healthy donors, Susac syndrome patients and multiple sclerosis patients. The multiple sclerosis controls were treatment-naive patients whose relapsing-remitting disease, either stable or active, fulfilled the revised McDonald criteria. Bulk CD8+ and CD4+ T cells were purified magnetically by negative isolation, whereas CD8+ TEMRA cells were enriched by FACS. Blood was collected in EDTA tubes and processed within 24 hours, with PBMCs isolated through density gradient centrifugation. PBMCs destined for TCR sequencing were cryopreserved in liquid nitrogen and later thawed in a 37 °C water bath. The sorted or isolated CD4+, CD8+ and CD8+ TEMRA cells had a purity of 90% or higher.

This specimen belongs to a study of CD8 T cells in Susac syndrome (dated by TCRdb to the late 2010s). For the wider study: Whether CD8+ T cell activation and differentiation in Susac syndrome was antigen driven was tested using repertoire sequencing.

General conclusions and limits of the study: The study acknowledged that relatively few individuals were included in the TCR sequencing and HLA analysis.

RNA was extracted using the RNeasy kit, and about 0.45 to 1 ug of the RNA was reverse transcribed with random hexamers. The immunoSEQ multiplex PCR assay, covering 54 Vbeta and 13 Jbeta segments, was used to amplify TCR beta CDR3 regions. To correct PCR amplification bias, a synthetic template baseline was used for both primer optimization and computational correction. On the authors' methods: Reads were annotated to V, D and J genes according to IMGT and were analyzed with immunoSEQ Analyzer, with only productive sequences retained. Clonality was computed as one minus Shannon entropy normalized by log2 of the number of productive unique sequences. For each patient and control, public and private clones were evaluated within the 100 most prevalent clones. Clones were defined as Susac-specific if absent from the healthy and MS cohorts, from around 1,000 published viral clones and from other ImmuneACCESS disease sequences. The public reads were quality trimmed at Q25 with fastp and then assembled into clones with MiXCR by TCRdb, keeping productive beta chains. Rows merge per CDR3 protein into single entries with the most common DNA and genes. None of the V and J calls come from the authors' own analysis; TCRdb made them. In all, the sample holds approximately 160,000 distinct CDR3 sequences, and under 95% of those were seen once. The ten biggest clones cover under 0.095% of the sample.

The germline ends are 9 bases apart after V is trimmed by 0 bases and J by 0 bases. The CDR3 runs 16 residues from the cysteine to the phenylalanine. Only the CDR3 DNA stays, 48 bases, in frame from base 1. CDR1 and CDR2 are drawn from the germline V gene: ENHRY, SYGVKD. Sequencing was carried out using CD4+ T cells from PBMCs. The receptor chain draws on TRBV10-3 and TRBJ1-5; TRBD1 is perhaps the D gene, given 6 matching bases. This clonotype originated in a human donor with multiple sclerosis. The CDR3 protein: CAISESRGLSNQPQHF. The bases read TGTGCCATCAGTGAGTCACGGGGGCTTAGCAATCAGCCCCAGCATTTT.